The 5 T cell receptor beta chains presented below share a single source sample, sequenced in a study of T cells after posttransplantation cyclophosphamide. TCRdb's table, derived via immunoSEQ multiplex PCR, lists solely in-frame clones and lacks some. The table includes tens of thousands of clones, approximately 70% detected once. The sequenced sample was memory CD4+ T cells sorted from PBMCs. These receptors all stem from an older woman in good health, CMV-negative, and a related stem cell transplant donor.

V usage is TRBV10-3 and J usage is TRBJ1-2, with no clear D. Germline-derived CDR1 and CDR2 are ENHRY and SYGVKD. V lost 7 bases and J lost 0, with 6 bases in between. The CDR3 is 12 residues long. The CDR3 DNA is TGTGCCATCACGGACTCTAACTATGGCTACACCTTC. Amino acids: CAITDSNYGYTF.

The V and J genes are TRBV6-6 and TRBJ2-7; D is possibly TRBD1 (6 bases). Germline CDR1 MNHNY, CDR2 SVGAGI (reference sequence). This CDR3 is 15 amino acids long. The ends were cut back, 5 bases at V and 3 bases at J, with 17 bases in the middle. This chain's CDR3 is CASSTGQRLGYEQYF. CDR3 DNA: TGTGCCAGCAGTACCGGACAGCGGTTGGGCTACGAGCAGTACTTC.

This chain uses TRBV7-8 with TRBJ1-4; 7 nucleotides line up with TRBD1. CDR1 SGHVS and CDR2 FQNEAQ come from the germline V gene. The CDR3 has 15 residues. Trimming cost V 5 bases and J 1 base; bases outside gene matches: 4. The CDR3 spells CASSRQGRTNEKLFF. The CDR3 DNA is TGTGCCAGCAGCCGACAGGGCAGAACTAATGAAAAACTGTTTTTT.

This sequence joins TRBV7-9 and TRBJ2-7; 11 bases are a match to TRBD2. The CDR3 sequence is 17 residues long. The germline V gene encodes CDR1 SEHNR and CDR2 FQNEAQ (reference sequence). J gave up 6 bases and V 1 base, and 11 bases lay outside the gene matches. The DNA for the CDR3 is TGTGCCAGCAGCTTAGGCCGTAGGACAGGGACTAGCGGCGAGCAGTACTTC. It encodes CASSLGRRTGTSGEQYF.

The rearrangement joins TRBV30 to TRBJ2-3, with D tentatively TRBD2 (6 bases). This CDR3 region has 16 residues. V lost 2 bases to trimming and J lost 2 bases, with 17 bases between them. Germline V CDR1 and CDR2: GTSNPN, SVGIG (reference sequence). As DNA, the CDR3 is TGTGCCTGGAGTCCAGGGACGCAGGGACTCACAGATACGCAGTATTTT. The encoded protein is CAWSPGTQGLTDTQYF.